These 23 T cell receptor beta chains were all obtained from the same sample, sequenced in a study of naive and memory T cell subsets. Two oligonucleotides, mixed equimolar, formed the beta constant-region primer covering TRBC1 and TRBC2. TCRdb passed the UMI-ligation and nested PCR reads through MiXCR, listing each CDR3 protein once. The table includes more than 25,000 distinct CDR3 sequences, about 10% detected once. The specimen was effector memory CD4+ T cells from blood. This sample's subset: effector memory, CD45RA- CD27-. These receptors all come from a human donor in good health.

This clonotype was detected a few times. The chain uses TRBV20-1 and TRBJ1-1; 8 bases fit TRBD1. The germline V gene encodes CDR1 DFQATT and CDR2 SNEGSKA (reference sequence). This CDR3 has 15 residues. Trimming cost V 7 bases and J 1 base; bases outside gene matches: 11. The DNA for the CDR3 is TGCAGTGTTCCCTCCCGACAGGGGAGGAACACTGAAGCTTTCTTT. Encoded protein: CSVPSRQGRNTEAFF.

In this sample, this clonotype turned up a few times. This chain joins TRBV6-1 and TRBJ1-2, with D possibly matching TRBD1 (6 bases). The CDR3 spans 15 residues. Trimming removed 7 bases at V and 4 bases at J, with 19 bases between. Looked up from germline, CDR1 is MNHNS and CDR2 is SASEGT. This CDR3 reads CASNPDKGVPYGYTF. As DNA, the CDR3 is TGTGCCAGCAACCCTGACAAGGGGGTCCCCTATGGCTACACCTTC.

This clonotype was recorded many times. The rearrangement joins TRBV28 to TRBJ1-5; a weak D match, TRBD1 (5 bases). V lost 3 bases and J lost 6, with 15 bases in between. This CDR3 has 15 amino acids. The V gene's germline CDR1 is MDHEN and CDR2 SYDVKM. The CDR3, as DNA: TGTGCCAGCAGTTTGTCGCTGGCAGGGAGTCAGCCCCAGCATTTT. Its translation: CASSLSLAGSQPQHF.

This clonotype occurred once. The chain is built from TRBV5-1 and TRBJ2-7, with D perhaps matching TRBD2 (6 bases). The CDR3 contains 18 residues. From germline, CDR1 is SGHRS and CDR2 YFSETQ. Trimming removed 0 bases at V and 0 bases at J, with 19 bases between. CDR3 bases: TGCGCCAGCAGCTTGGGGGGGGTCCTGTCGGGCAGCTCCTACGAGCAGTACTTC. This sequence encodes CASSLGGVLSGSSYEQYF.

This clonotype was picked up one time. The J gene is TRBJ2-7, the V gene TRBV5-4, with 9 positions matching TRBD1. V lost 4 bases and J lost 3; bases outside the gene matches: 11. Looked up from germline, CDR1 is SGHNT and CDR2 is YYREEE (reference sequence). CDR3 length: 16 amino acids. The CDR3 is CASSPAPGQGNYEQYF. The DNA for the CDR3 is TGTGCCAGCAGCCCAGCCCCCGGACAGGGGAACTACGAGCAGTACTTC.

The V and J genes are TRBV3-1 and TRBJ1-4; D might be TRBD1 (6 bases). The CDR3 is made up of 15 amino acids. V lost 1 base and J 5 bases, leaving 11 bases between the germline ends. Germline V gene lookup returns CDR1 LGHDT and CDR2 YNNKEL (reference sequence). This chain's CDR3 is CASSQGWGHNEKLFF. The CDR3 nucleotides read TGTGCCAGCAGCCAAGGATGGGGACACAATGAAAAACTGTTTTTT.

On this clonotype itself: A clone one base away is much larger, so this may be a read error. The gene calls are TRBV28 and TRBJ2-7, with D unresolved. The CDR3 extends over 12 amino acids. Germline CDR1 is MDHEN and CDR2 is SYDVKM. CDR3 in amino acids: CTSSTPGYEQYF. CDR3 sequence (DNA): TGTACCAGCAGCACCCCCGGCTACGAGCAGTACTTC.

The V and J genes are TRBV2 and TRBJ1-5; 7 positions agree with TRBD1. The V and J ends lost 6 bases and 0 bases, in that order; junction bases with no gene match: 11. CDR1 and CDR2 (germline): SNHLY, FYNNEI. The length of the CDR3 is 17 residues. The CDR3 DNA follows: TGTGCCAGCAGGAGGGGGCAGCCTCAGAATAGCAATCAGCCCCAGCATTTT. Translation: CASRRGQPQNSNQPQHF. Drawing the rest from reference TRBV2 and TRBJ1-5, the complete variable domain is EPEVTQTPSHQVTQMGQEVILRCVPISNHLYFYWYRQILGQKVEFLVSFYNNEISEKSEIFDDQFSVERPDGSNFTLKIRSTKLEDSAMYFCASRRGQPQNSNQPQHFGDGTRLSIL.

This clonotype was observed a few times. V usage is TRBV7-2 and J usage is TRBJ2-1, with TRBD2 matching over 8 bases. Looked up from germline, CDR1 is SGHTA and CDR2 is FQGNSA. J was trimmed by 8 bases and V by 0 bases; bases with no gene match: 9. The CDR3 is 16 residues long. CDR3 coding DNA: TGTGCCAGCAGCTTAGCGTTCGGGGGGGGCTGGGATGAGCAGTTCTTC. It translates to CASSLAFGGGWDEQFF.

CDR3 sequence (DNA): TGTGCCAGCAGTCCTCTACCTAGCGGGAGGGCCGGAGAGCAGTTCTTC. Its translation is CASSPLPSGRAGEQFF. J is TRBJ2-1 and V is TRBV27; 12 nucleotides align to TRBD2. J gave up 10 bases and V 5 bases, and 12 bases lay outside the gene matches. There are 16 residues in the CDR3. Germline CDR1 and CDR2: MNHEY and SMNVEV (reference sequence).

This clonotype was detected a few times. The gene calls are TRBV6-2 or TRBV6-3 and TRBJ1-5; D perhaps matches TRBD1 (6 bases). V dropped 10 bases and J dropped 7 bases, with 20 bases sitting between them. The CDR3 has 14 residues. Germline-derived CDR1 and CDR2 are MNHEY and SVGEGT. The CDR3 bases are TGTGCCACCACTACAGAAACAGGGTACCAGCCCCAGCATTTT. The encoded protein is CATTTETGYQPQHF.

This clonotype was seen only once. The gene calls are TRBV10-3 and TRBJ1-2; D is unclear. CDR3 length: 14 residues. Germline assignment: CDR1 ENHRY and CDR2 SYGVKD. V dropped 7 bases and J dropped 10 bases, with 22 bases sitting between them. In DNA, the CDR3 is TGTGCCATCAACGCCGGGAGGTGGGAAGGAGACTACACCTTC. Translating it yields CAINAGRWEGDYTF.

This chain joins TRBV3-1 and TRBJ2-1; 7 nucleotides agree with TRBD1. The trim removed 1 base at V and 12 bases at J, leaving 12 bases unmatched. Germline V gene data show CDR1 as LGHDT and CDR2 as YNNKEL (reference sequence). There are 15 residues in the CDR3. CDR3 nucleotide sequence: TGTGCCAGCAGCCAAGGCAATGTAGGGGGCGCTGGGCAGTTCTTC. Its translation: CASSQGNVGGAGQFF.

There are many counts of this clonotype. CDR3 sequence (DNA): TGTGCCAGCAGCTTAGATCCCAGCGGCCTTAGGGCCCAGTACTTC. This gives the protein CASSLDPSGLRAQYF. V usage is TRBV7-2 and J usage is TRBJ2-5; TRBD2 is a possible D gene (5 bases). Trimming shortened V by 1 base and J by 9 bases, and 18 bases separated the two germline ends. This CDR3 comprises 15 residues. Germline CDR1 and CDR2: SGHTA and FQGNSA.

In this sample, this clonotype turned up many times. The chain carries TRBV15 and TRBJ2-1; the match to TRBD2 covers 8 bases. Germline loops: CDR1 LNHNV, CDR2 YYDKDF (reference sequence). The CDR3 extends over 13 amino acids. The V and J ends lost 5 bases and 7 bases, in that order; junction bases with no gene match: 4. This chain's CDR3 is CATSLAGKNEQFF. In DNA form, the CDR3 reads TGTGCCACCAGCTTAGCGGGAAAGAATGAGCAGTTCTTC.

Comment on this clonotype: A much bigger clone sits one base away, suggesting this may be a read error. The V gene is TRBV2, the J gene TRBJ2-1; 14 positions match TRBD2. The length of the CDR3 is 15 residues. The J segment lost 9 bases and the V segment lost 7 bases, leaving 8 bases of the junction unmatched. The V gene's germline CDR1 is SNHLY and CDR2 FYNNEI. The CDR3 region has the DNA TGTGCCAGCACTGTGACTAGCGGGAGGGCTGGTGAGCAGTTCTTC. This codes for CASTVTSGRAGEQFF. Full variable domain (remainder filled in from reference TRBV2 and TRBJ2-1): EPEVTQTPSHQVTQMGQEVILRCVPISNHLYFYWYRQILGQKVEFLVSFYNNEISEKSEIFDDQFSVERPDGSNFTLKIRSTKLEDSAMYFCASTVTSGRAGEQFFGPGTRLTVL.

This clonotype was recorded many times. V gene TRBV9 combines with J gene TRBJ2-7; 7 bases match TRBD1. The V gene end was trimmed by 7 bases and the J gene end by 7 bases; junction bases not matched to a gene: 14. CDR1 is SGDLS, CDR2 YYNGEE, per germline. This CDR3 has 14 residues. The CDR3 region is CASYDDRVVREQYF. The CDR3, as DNA: TGTGCCAGCTATGACGACAGGGTGGTACGGGAGCAGTACTTC. Supplemented by reference TRBV9 and TRBJ2-7, the full variable domain reads DSGVTQTPKHLITATGQRVTLRCSPRSGDLSVYWYQQSLDQGLQFLIQYYNGEERAKGNILERFSAQQFPDLHSELNLSSLELGDSALYFCASYDDRVVREQYFGPGTRLTVT.

This clonotype was detected ten times or more. The DNA for the CDR3 is TGCAGCGTTCGCGACATGGGGGATTGGAACACTGAAGCTTTCTTT. Amino acids: CSVRDMGDWNTEAFF. The chain recombines TRBV29-1 with TRBJ1-1; the D gene is possibly TRBD1 (5 bases). This CDR3 contains 15 residues. Germline V CDR1 and CDR2: SQVTM, ANQGSEA. V was cut by 5 bases and J by 1 base, with 17 bases left in between.

V and J are TRBV29-1 and TRBJ2-3; D uncertain. Trimming left V 6 bases short and J 0 bases short, with 13 bases between. The length of the CDR3 is 14 residues. Germline CDR1 and CDR2: SQVTM and ANQGSEA. This CDR3 reads CSVDLGPSTDTQYF. Here the CDR3 DNA reads TGCAGCGTCGATCTAGGCCCTAGCACAGATACGCAGTATTTT.

In this sample, this clonotype turned up many times. The genes are TRBV27 and TRBJ2-1; perhaps TRBD1 as D (6 bases). From germline, CDR1 is MNHEY and CDR2 SMNVEV (reference sequence). The CDR3 has 15 residues. The V gene lost 1 base and the J gene lost 6 bases, with 13 bases spanning the gap. The CDR3 nucleotides read TGTGCCAGCAGTTTATTCGGGACACCCAGCAATGAGCAGTTCTTC. It encodes CASSLFGTPSNEQFF.

This clonotype was detected many times. The genes are TRBV11-2 and TRBJ1-4, with D uncertain. Germline values: CDR1 SGHAT, CDR2 FQNNGV. Trimming stripped 0 bases from V and 2 bases from J, with 7 bases between. This CDR3 has 15 residues. CDR3 DNA sequence: TGTGCCAGCAGCTTAGATCCCAGGACTAATGAAAAACTGTTTTTT. Encoded protein: CASSLDPRTNEKLFF.

V usage is TRBV11-3 and J usage is TRBJ2-5; D call uncertain. Trimming took off 0 bases at V and 6 bases at J, with 5 bases between the two ends. Germline values: CDR1 SGHNT, CDR2 YENEEA. CDR3 length equals 12 residues. The CDR3 here is CASSLDRKTQYF. As DNA, the CDR3 is TGTGCCAGCAGCTTAGATCGGAAGACCCAGTACTTC.

For this clonotype: Possible read error: a much larger clone is one base away. The rearrangement links TRBV20-1 to TRBJ2-3; perhaps TRBD2 as D (6 bases). Per the germline V gene, CDR1 is DFQATT and CDR2 is SNEGSKA (reference sequence). The CDR3 length is 15 residues. Deletions cut 1 base from V and 2 bases from J, with 13 bases between. The CDR3 sequence is CSARGGERNTDTQYF. In DNA form, the CDR3 reads TGCAGTGCTAGAGGGGGGGAAAGAAACACAGATACGCAGTATTTT.